Sequencing of this T cell receptor (beta chain) was carried out in a study of blood T cell repertoires in COVID-19. Produced via immunoSEQ multiplex PCR; TCRdb's table is partial and in-frame only. The sample lists some 130,000 clones, approximately 79% occurring once. Germline CDR1 and CDR2: LNHDA and SQIVND (reference sequence). The CDR3 consists of 11 residues. V was clipped by 7 bases and J by 11 bases, with 13 bases between them. The sample consisted of peripheral blood. This rearrangement joins TRBV19 to TRBJ2-3, with D possibly TRBD1 on 5 matching bases. This receptor was taken from a man aged 55 to 70 with acute or convalescent COVID-19. CDR3 in amino acids: CASTNLGQQYF. Written as DNA, the CDR3 is TGTGCCAGTACCAATCTCGGACAGCAGTATTTT.